This T cell receptor beta chain emerged from a study of post-analysis software for immune sequencing data. Study conclusions and caveats: Patients used about 5 TRBV segments, including TRBV5-6, TRBV5-1 and TRBV20-1, more often than controls.

Unique molecular identifiers were carried by the TCR beta cDNA libraries. TCRdb reprocessed the PCR reads via MiXCR and lists one record per CDR3 protein. The repertoire holds a few hundred thousand distinct CDR3 sequences, with approximately 34% as singletons. The CDR3 totals 13 residues. Germline CDR1 is SGDLS and CDR2 is YYNGEE. J was trimmed by 7 bases and V by 4 bases; bases with no gene match: 6. As for this clonotype: Its antigen is undetermined.

The rearrangement joins TRBV9 to TRBJ1-2; TRBD1 matches at 8 bases. The material sequenced was blood. This TCR was recovered from a girl aged 2-17 years with multiple sclerosis. The CDR3 sequence: CASSMGQVSGYTF. Written as DNA, the CDR3 is TGTGCCAGCAGCATGGGACAGGTCTCTGGCTACACCTTC.